This entry lists 20 T cell receptor delta chains sequenced from one sample in a study of Vδ1+ human thymocytes. Study-wide results and limits: Highly polyclonal TRG and TRD repertoires with Gaussian CDR3 length distributions appeared in thymus.

No antigen has been identified for these receptors. RNA was extracted from the cells and then reverse transcribed. The CDR3 regions were amplified by multiplex PCR from V-gene primers to a constant-region primer. TCRdb reran clone calling via CATT on the multiplex PCR reads. The table records about 75,000 delta-chain clones, approximately 30% of them present only once. The sequencing sample was made of Vdelta1+ gamma-delta thymocytes from the thymus. Subset specified: FACS-sorted CD3+ TCRalphabeta- TCRVdelta1+ TCRVdelta2- thymocytes. These receptors were collected from a boy younger than two who had congenital heart surgery.

The chain couples TRDV1 to TRDJ1, with 10 nucleotides matching TRDD3. The CDR3 runs 15 residues. Looked up from germline, CDR1 is TSWWSYY and CDR2 is QGS. Losses at the gene ends were 2 bases for V and 4 bases for J; bases not matched to a gene: 4. The CDR3 region has the DNA TGTGCTCTTGGGGAAACGTCTGGGGGATACGATAAACTCATCTTT. It encodes CALGETSGGYDKLIF.

The chain recombines TRDV1 with TRDJ1, with 7 bases aligning to TRDD3. The CDR3 covers 24 residues. J lost 1 base, V lost 2 bases, and 31 bases had no gene match. The V gene's germline CDR1 is TSWWSYY and CDR2 QGS. CDR3 DNA: TGTGCTCTTGGGGAAGGACTGCCCTCCACTCGACTGGGATACACGCGTTTGTGCACCGATAAACTCATCTTT. It encodes CALGEGLPSTRLGYTRLCTDKLIF.

This clone was found a few times. This rearrangement joins TRDV1 to TRDJ1; D ambiguous. In germline, CDR1 is TSWWSYY, CDR2 QGS. V was trimmed by 5 bases and J by 0 bases, leaving 22 bases between them. The length of the CDR3 is 18 residues. In DNA, the CDR3 is TGTGCTCTTGGGTTTGATAGGAGGTGGAGGGACCACACCGATAAACTCATCTTT. The encoded protein is CALGFDRRWRDHTDKLIF.

The chain has TRDV1 and TRDJ1; TRDD2 aligns across 7 bases. CDR1 and CDR2 (germline): TSWWSYY, QGS. This CDR3 contains 21 residues. Trimming took 1 base from V and 0 from J; bases not matched to a gene: 20. The CDR3 coding sequence is TGTGCTCTTGGGGAACAAACTTCCTATATGTACTGGCTCCCCTACACCGATAAACTCATCTTT. Its protein product is CALGEQTSYMYWLPYTDKLIF.

The sample holds a few counts of this clone. The sample has other DNA sequences that encode this CDR3 too. The chain combines TRDV1 with TRDJ1; 11 bases line up with TRDD3. V gave up 2 bases and J gave up 0 bases; unmatched junction bases: 5. This CDR3 is built from 17 residues. Germline V gene lookup returns CDR1 TSWWSYY and CDR2 QGS. Here the CDR3 reads CALGEKSGGYHTDKLIF. The CDR3 nucleotides are TGTGCTCTTGGGGAAAAATCTGGGGGATACCACACCGATAAACTCATCTTT.

The V call is TRDV1, the J call TRDJ1; 7 bases map to TRDD2. V shed 4 bases and J 0 bases; nucleotides not matched to a gene: 20. The CDR3 sequence is 20 residues long. From germline, CDR1 is TSWWSYY and CDR2 QGS. CDR3 sequence reads: CALGVIFLRGEVGYTDKLIF. CDR3 in DNA: TGTGCTCTTGGGGTAATCTTCCTAAGAGGGGAAGTGGGGTACACCGATAAACTCATCTTT.

V and J are TRDV1 and TRDJ1; a possible D gene is TRDD3 (6 bases). The CDR3 extends over 16 amino acids. Trimming cost V 5 bases and J 4 bases, with 20 bases left between them. Germline CDR1 TSWWSYY, CDR2 QGS. The CDR3 bases are TGTGCTCTTGGGAAAGGTCCCTGCGGGATAAGCGATAAACTCATCTTT. Residues: CALGKGPCGISDKLIF.

This clone was counted between two and nine times. The chain employs TRDV1 and TRDJ1; 7 nucleotides line up with TRDD3. CDR1 TSWWSYY and CDR2 QGS come from the germline V gene. Germline trimming cut 4 bases from V and 4 bases from J; bases unmatched to any gene: 21. This CDR3 region has 19 residues. The CDR3 DNA is TGTGCTCTTGGGGTCGGGCCGCTCGGGGTACTGGGGACATACGATAAACTCATCTTT. Translating it yields CALGVGPLGVLGTYDKLIF.

V is TRDV1 and J is TRDJ2, with 10 nucleotides matching TRDD3. Germline CDR1 TSWWSYY, CDR2 QGS. The CDR3 runs to 20 residues. The V segment lost 2 bases and the J segment 4 bases; nucleotides outside the gene matches: 16. CDR3 coding DNA: TGTGCTCTTGGGGAAGGGTTGACGTTGGGGGGATACGAGGGGACAGCACAACTCTTCTTT. As protein: CALGEGLTLGGYEGTAQLFF.

As for this clone: The junction shows a germline mismatch at one end, possibly a read error. The J gene is TRDJ1, the V gene TRDV1; 12 bases fit TRDD3. Germline V gives CDR1 TSWWSYY, CDR2 QGS. This CDR3 spans 22 amino acids. Here the CDR3 reads CAPGTRLRLGDTAEIHTDKLIF. The CDR3 nucleotides are TGTGCTCCTGGGACTCGCCTACGGCTGGGGGATACGGCGGAGATACATACCGATAAACTCATCTTT.

The table lists this clone with a few counts. This chain links TRDV1 with TRDJ1; 7 bases fit TRDD3. The CDR3 totals 19 residues. Germline V gene sequence: CDR1 TSWWSYY, CDR2 QGS. With V trimmed by 2 bases and J by 0 bases, 15 bases remained unmatched. CDR3 sequence reads: CALGEFWGNCCEYTDKLIF. The DNA for the CDR3 is TGTGCTCTTGGGGAATTTTGGGGGAATTGTTGTGAGTACACCGATAAACTCATCTTT.

This chain uses TRDV1 with TRDJ1; 10 nucleotides agree with TRDD3. The V and J ends lost 1 base and 5 bases, in that order; junction bases with no gene match: 19. CDR3 size: 20 residues. Germline V gene data show CDR1 as TSWWSYY and CDR2 as QGS. The CDR3: CALGEPRRPPYWGMPDKLIF. CDR3 coding DNA: TGTGCTCTTGGGGAACCCCGACGTCCTCCGTACTGGGGGATGCCAGATAAACTCATCTTT.

The chain joins TRDV1 to TRDJ1; no clear D gene. Per the germline V gene, CDR1 is TSWWSYY and CDR2 is QGS. Trimming stripped 1 base from V and 0 bases from J, with 21 bases between. The CDR3 extends over 19 amino acids. In DNA, the CDR3 is TGTGCTCTTGGGGAACGAGCCCCCTCTTCTCTGCTATACACCGATAAACTCATCTTT. Its translation is CALGERAPSSLLYTDKLIF.

V and J are TRDV1 and TRDJ1, with 10 nucleotides matching TRDD3. V was pared by 2 bases and J by 2 bases, with 23 bases of the junction left unmatched. Germline V gene sequence: CDR1 TSWWSYY, CDR2 QGS. The CDR3 is 22 residues long. The CDR3 loop reads CALGEIPPNIPLGDMVTDKLIF. DNA for the CDR3: TGTGCTCTTGGGGAAATCCCTCCCAACATTCCTCTGGGGGATATGGTAACCGATAAACTCATCTTT.

This clone was observed a handful of times. The chain links TRDV1 to TRDJ1; perhaps TRDD2 as D (6 bases). V lost 6 bases to trimming and J lost 0 bases, with 26 bases between them. There are 19 residues in the CDR3. Germline loops: CDR1 TSWWSYY, CDR2 QGS. The CDR3 protein is CALGCGPTPPTMYTDKLIF. The CDR3 nucleotides are TGTGCTCTTGGTTGTGGTCCTACCCCACCTACGATGTACACCGATAAACTCATCTTT.

This chain connects TRDV1 to TRDJ1; TRDD3 matches at 9 bases. CDR1 is TSWWSYY and CDR2 is QGS in the germline V gene. The CDR3 length is 24 residues. V lost 0 bases and J lost 0; bases outside the gene matches: 26. The CDR3 nucleotides read TGTGCTCTTGGGGAACTATATGAGGGCCGCCTTGTGCAGACTGGGGGACCGTACACCGATAAACTCATCTTT. Its protein product is CALGELYEGRLVQTGGPYTDKLIF.

For this clone: The sample holds other DNA sequences that translate to the same CDR3. This chain joins TRDV1 and TRDJ1; a possible D gene is TRDD3 (6 bases). The CDR3 contains 16 residues. The germline V gene has CDR1 TSWWSYY and CDR2 QGS. The V end lost 1 base, the J end lost 4 bases, and 16 bases lay between the germline ends. The DNA for the CDR3 is TGTGCTCTTGGGGAACGAAACAATCTGGGGATCGATAAACTCATCTTT. It encodes CALGERNNLGIDKLIF.

The count of this clone is one. This chain links TRDV1 with TRDJ1; 12 bases are a match to TRDD3. V dropped 3 bases and J dropped 2; count of bases not matched to a gene: 31. The CDR3 spans 25 residues. The germline CDR1 and CDR2 sequences are TSWWSYY and QGS. The CDR3 region is CALGDLLKKRPSYRLGDTWTDKLIF. The CDR3 DNA sequence: TGTGCTCTTGGGGACCTACTTAAGAAGAGGCCGTCCTACAGACTGGGGGATACCTGGACCGATAAACTCATCTTT.

V is TRDV1 and J is TRDJ1; 11 bases fit TRDD3. Trimming cost V 5 bases and J 0 bases; bases outside gene matches: 23. Germline values: CDR1 TSWWSYY, CDR2 QGS. The CDR3 runs 22 residues. CDR3 amino acids: CALGTPGGYTPGGYSYTDKLIF. The CDR3 DNA follows: TGTGCTCTTGGGACGCCCGGGGGGTATACCCCTGGGGGATACTCCTACACCGATAAACTCATCTTT.

In its sample, this clone was seen a few times. Other DNA variants within this sample encode the same CDR3. J is TRDJ1 and V is TRDV1, with 10 bases identical to TRDD3. The CDR3 length is 22 residues. Trimming took 1 base from V and 0 from J; bases not matched to a gene: 20. Germline V gene sequence: CDR1 TSWWSYY, CDR2 QGS. CDR3 bases: TGTGCTCTTGGGGAACCGCCTTCGTCGGACTGGGGGATTGGACCCTACACCGATAAACTCATCTTT. It is translated as CALGEPPSSDWGIGPYTDKLIF.